This T cell receptor (beta chain) derives from a study of T-cell reconstitution after alpha-beta-depleted transplantation in children. Unique molecular identifiers were used to barcode this TCRbeta library. Using its own MiXCR run on the PCR reads, TCRdb lists one record per CDR3 protein. Seen here are about 980,000 distinct CDR3 sequences, about 30% observed once, and the top ten hold 28%. This clonotype was counted only a few times. The antigen is not known. The CDR3 covers 14 residues. The V gene's germline CDR1 is SGHDT and CDR2 YYEEEE. V shed 4 bases and J 4 bases; nucleotides not matched to a gene: 7. Overall study results and limits: The main origin of T-cell counts and diversity one year after transplant was newly produced T cells.

The sequence derives from a boy under two years old who had a stem cell transplant for SCID, so the T cells may come from the graft donor. The specimen was PBMCs, mostly from graft donor cells, collected 360 days after TCRalphabeta/CD19-depleted stem cell transplant. The chain uses TRBV5-6 and TRBJ2-7, with 8 bases fitting TRBD2. In nucleotides, the CDR3 is TGTGCCAGCAGCCTGCCGGGACTAGGATACGAGCAGTACTTC. Protein product: CASSLPGLGYEQYF.